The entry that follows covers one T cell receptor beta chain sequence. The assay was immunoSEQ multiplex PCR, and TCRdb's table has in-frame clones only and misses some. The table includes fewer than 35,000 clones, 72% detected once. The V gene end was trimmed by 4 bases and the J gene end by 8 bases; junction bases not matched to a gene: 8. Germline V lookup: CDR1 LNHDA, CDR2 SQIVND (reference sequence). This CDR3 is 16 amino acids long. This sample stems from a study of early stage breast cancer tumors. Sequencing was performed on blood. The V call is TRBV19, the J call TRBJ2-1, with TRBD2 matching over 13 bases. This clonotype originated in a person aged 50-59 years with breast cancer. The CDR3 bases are TGTGCCAGTAGTAATATAGGACTAGCGGGAGACTATGAGCAGTTCTTC. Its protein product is CASSNIGLAGDYEQFF.